The T cell receptor (beta chain) described here comes from a study of OX40 agonist ivuxolimab in advanced cancers. Study information: The dose-escalation group included hepatocellular carcinoma, melanoma, renal cell carcinoma and head and neck cancer. Participants averaged roughly 57 years of age (range about 23 to 80) and were approximately 81% male.

Only in-frame clones appear in the TCRdb table, and some are missing; sequencing was by immunoSEQ multiplex PCR. The table lists about 61,000 clones, around 83% of them singletons. Germline CDR1 and CDR2: MNHEY and SMNVEV (reference sequence). The CDR3 runs 15 residues. V gave up 3 bases and J gave up 1 base, with 13 bases separating them. Turning to this clone: What it binds is unknown.

Whole-study results and caveats: The average count of expanded clones was higher among CD8+ T cells than among CD4+.

The TCR sequence derives from an adult with an advanced solid tumor such as melanoma, head and neck, liver or kidney cancer. The input for sequencing was CD4+ or CD8+ T cells sorted from blood, taken in a trial of the OX40 agonist ivuxolimab. The chain employs TRBV27 and TRBJ2-7, with D possibly being TRBD2 (5 bases). The DNA for the CDR3 is TGTGCCAGCAGTTTGTCGGGCGGGTGGTCCTACGAGCAGTACTTC. Translated, it gives CASSLSGGWSYEQYF.